Shown below are 2 T cell receptor beta chains from a single sample sequenced in a study of T cells in Graves' hyperthyroidism and ophthalmopathy. It was RNA transcripts that yielded the amplified TCR beta CDR3 regions. Using the HTBI primer set, a first-round RT-PCR was run on the TCR CDR3. TCRdb recomputed calls from the multiplex PCR reads with MiXCR, one row per CDR3 protein. The sample lists roughly 710,000 distinct CDR3 sequences; around a third were seen once. The specimen was blood. Source of these receptors: a woman aged 40-49 years with Graves' hyperthyroidism.

Concerning this clonotype: A much more abundant neighbour one base away suggests this may be a read error. This chain connects TRBV7-6 to TRBJ1-4; no clear D. There are 16 residues in the CDR3. In germline, CDR1 is SGHVS, CDR2 FNYEAQ. V lost 5 bases and J 2 bases, leaving 15 bases between the germline ends. The CDR3 nucleotides are TGTGCCAGCAGCACACACACACCGGGCACTAATGAAAAACTGTTTTTT. Its protein product is CASSTHTPGTNEKLFF.

This clonotype has just a few counts. V gene TRBV18 combines with J gene TRBJ1-4; TRBD1 is a possible D gene (6 bases). Germline loops: CDR1 KGHSH, CDR2 LQKENI. The CDR3 spans 14 residues. Trimming removed 6 bases at V and 5 bases at J, with 13 bases between. As DNA, the CDR3 is TGTGCCAGCTCGCTTGGGACATCGAATGAAAAACTGTTTTTT. Amino acids: CASSLGTSNEKLFF.